This T cell receptor (beta chain) was found in a study of cytomegalovirus exposure and HLA in healthy donors. Study-wide findings and caveats: In a later analysis, productive TCRs from donors in an Asian-associated ancestry cluster reportedly carried fewer N-insertions than the cohort mean. Upon later analysis, HLA-associated TCR beta chains proved more clonally expanded than other, equally common chains.

CDR1 is KGHSH, CDR2 LQKENI, per germline. The CDR3 runs 17 residues. Deletions cut 4 bases from V and 0 bases from J, with 15 bases between. As for this clone: Its antigen is still unknown.

PCR used 60 Vbeta primers and 13 Jbeta primers. Sequencing used immunoSEQ multiplex PCR; TCRdb keeps in-frame clones, though not all of them. There are 120,000 or so clones in the sample; around three quarters occur only once, and approximately 1.2% lies in the top ten. Sequenced material: PBMCs. The gene calls are TRBV18 and TRBJ2-2; a possible D gene is TRBD2 (6 bases). This TCR derives from a female donor in good health and CMV-seronegative. The DNA of the CDR3 is TGTGCCAGCTCACTACAAACTAGCAACGCGAACACCGGGGAGCTGTTTTTT. Translation: CASSLQTSNANTGELFF. Using reference TRBV18 and TRBJ2-2 for the parts outside the CDR3, the full variable domain is NAGVMQNPRHLVRRRGQEARLRCSPMKGHSHVYWYRQLPEEGLKFMVYLQKENIIDESGMPKERFSAEFPKEGPSILRIQQVVRGDSAAYFCASSLQTSNANTGELFFGEGSRLTVL.